Each of the 17 T cell receptor beta chains below was sequenced from the same sample in a study of blood T cell repertoires in COVID-19. Method: immunoSEQ multiplex PCR; TCRdb's copy keeps in-frame clones and lacks some. This sample carries roughly 200,000 clones, roughly 80% of them seen once, and the ten largest clones take approximately 6.9%. The source material was peripheral blood. These receptors came from a man between 60 and 75 years old with acute or convalescent COVID-19.

This chain joins TRBV7-2 and TRBJ1-5; weak D call: TRBD1 (5 bases). V shed 5 bases and J shed 5 bases, with 16 bases lying between them. Germline V gene sequence: CDR1 SGHTA, CDR2 FQGNSA. The CDR3 covers 15 residues. The CDR3 is CASSPASGQDQPQHF. The DNA of the CDR3 is TGTGCCAGCAGCCCGGCGTCAGGGCAGGATCAGCCCCAGCATTTT.

The chain is built from TRBV7-3 and TRBJ2-3; TRBD1 is a possible D gene (5 bases). The V end was cut by 2 bases, the J end by 6 bases, with 15 bases between. This CDR3 has 15 residues. Per germline, CDR1 SGHTA and CDR2 FQGTGA. The CDR3 DNA sequence: TGTGCCAGCAGCTTACAGGGCTCCGGTGTGGATACGCAGTATTTT. It translates to CASSLQGSGVDTQYF.

The chain employs TRBV6-5 and TRBJ1-3; 7 bases are a match to TRBD1. Losses at the gene ends were 3 bases for V and 14 bases for J; bases not matched to a gene: 4. The CDR3 runs to 11 residues. CDR1 MNHEY and CDR2 SVGAGI come from the germline V gene. The CDR3 DNA sequence: TGTGCCAGCAGTTATCAGGGGGGACTATATTTT. Translation: CASSYQGGLYF.

The sample holds one count of this clone. This chain joins TRBV5-1 and TRBJ1-3; 8 positions match TRBD1. The germline CDR1 and CDR2 sequences are SGHRS and YFSETQ. The CDR3 contains 15 residues. V dropped 5 bases and J dropped 4; count of bases not matched to a gene: 8. CDR3 sequence reads: CASRPGGAEGNTIYF. The CDR3 bases are TGCGCCAGCAGACCAGGGGGCGCGGAAGGAAACACCATATATTTT.

This clone was picked up many times. The CDR3 region is CACSPEGFGDYDEQYF. The CDR3 nucleotides are TGTGCCTGCTCGCCGGAGGGGTTTGGGGATTACGACGAGCAGTACTTC. The chain recombines TRBV27 with TRBJ2-7; perhaps TRBD2 as D (6 bases). The CDR3 is 16 residues long. Germline assignment: CDR1 MNHEY and CDR2 SMNVEV (reference sequence). V was pared by 11 bases and J by 5 bases, with 28 bases between.

The chain has TRBV20-1 and TRBJ2-5; 13 positions agree with TRBD2. V shed 3 bases and J 4 bases; nucleotides not matched to a gene: 8. Germline V gives CDR1 DFQATT, CDR2 SNEGSKA (reference sequence). This CDR3 is 16 amino acids long. DNA of the CDR3: TGCAGTGCTAGTTTTCCCGGACTAGCGGGAGTAGAGACCCAGTACTTC. It translates to CSASFPGLAGVETQYF.

The chain recombines TRBV16 with TRBJ2-2, with no clear D. In germline, CDR1 is KGHSY, CDR2 FQNENV. The V end lost 0 bases, the J end lost 3 bases, and 8 bases lay between the germline ends. The CDR3 totals 15 residues. CDR3 in amino acids: CASSQSDTYTGELFF. CDR3 coding DNA: TGTGCCAGCAGCCAATCCGACACCTACACCGGGGAGCTGTTTTTT.

The V gene is TRBV3-1 (or the pseudogene TRBV3-2), the J gene TRBJ1-5, with TRBD1 as a possible D gene (6 bases). The CDR3 loop spans 16 amino acids. V lost 7 bases, J lost 2 bases, and 18 bases lay in between. Germline assignment: CDR1 LGHDT and CDR2 YNNKEL (reference sequence). CDR3 amino acids: CASNPGHRLGNQPQHF. CDR3 nucleotide sequence: TGTGCCAGCAATCCGGGACATCGTCTGGGCAATCAGCCCCAGCATTTT.

The V gene is TRBV19, the J gene TRBJ2-7, with D possibly being TRBD2 (5 bases). The V gene's germline CDR1 is LNHDA and CDR2 SQIVND (reference sequence). V was cut by 5 bases and J by 2 bases, with 16 bases left in between. This CDR3 region has 15 residues. The CDR3 region has the DNA TGTGCCAGTAGTCTTTCGGACTTGCCCACCTACGAGCAGTACTTC. This gives the protein CASSLSDLPTYEQYF.

The V and J genes are TRBV18 and TRBJ1-1, with 10 bases lining up with TRBD1. Germline trimming cut 11 bases from V and 5 bases from J; bases unmatched to any gene: 11. The germline CDR1 and CDR2 sequences are KGHSH and LQKENI. This CDR3 is built from 14 residues. In nucleotides, the CDR3 is TGTGCCTCTCAGGGGACAGGGGTTTGGACTGAAGCTTTCTTT. Amino acids: CASQGTGVWTEAFF.

The chain has TRBV29-1 and TRBJ1-5, with TRBD1 matching 9 bases. The germline V gene encodes CDR1 SQVTM and CDR2 ANQGSEA. The length of the CDR3 is 14 residues. V was clipped by 7 bases and J by 3 bases; unmatched bases: 7. The CDR3 sequence is CSASGQGPNQPQHF. Here the CDR3 DNA reads TGCAGCGCCTCGGGACAGGGTCCCAATCAGCCCCAGCATTTT.

The genes are TRBV18 and TRBJ2-3; D might be TRBD2 (5 bases). The V and J ends lost 3 bases and 9 bases respectively, with 13 bases between them. The CDR3 contains 13 residues. CDR1 and CDR2 (germline): KGHSH, LQKENI. This chain's CDR3 is CASSPDYSDTQYF. CDR3 in DNA: TGTGCCAGCTCACCTGACTATTCCGACACGCAGTATTTT. Combining the CDR3 with reference TRBV18 and TRBJ2-3 gives the whole variable domain NAGVMQNPRHLVRRRGQEARLRCSPMKGHSHVYWYRQLPEEGLKFMVYLQKENIIDESGMPKERFSAEFPKEGPSILRIQQVVRGDSAAYFCASSPDYSDTQYFGPGTRLTVL.

This clone has just one count. This chain uses TRBV6-6 with TRBJ1-2, with 7 bases that match TRBD1. CDR1 is MNHNY and CDR2 is SVGAGI in the germline V gene (reference sequence). The J segment lost 8 bases and the V segment lost 5 bases, leaving 14 bases of the junction unmatched. The CDR3 is 15 residues long. The CDR3 protein is CASSHTGGYRGGYTF. The CDR3 coding sequence is TGTGCCAGCAGTCACACCGGGGGTTACAGGGGCGGCTACACCTTC.

This rearrangement joins TRBV10-3 to TRBJ2-7; 10 bases fit TRBD1. The CDR3 covers 14 residues. CDR1 is ENHRY, CDR2 SYGVKD, per germline. V shed 5 bases, J shed 4 bases, and the junction held 5 bases outside the gene matches. In nucleotides, the CDR3 is TGTGCCATCAGTTCGGGACAGGGGTTGTACGAGCAGTACTTC. Translation: CAISSGQGLYEQYF.

This clone was observed many times. This chain links TRBV9 with TRBJ1-1, with D possibly TRBD1 on 6 matching bases. The ends were cut back, 3 bases at V and 7 bases at J, with 16 bases in the middle. The germline V gene has CDR1 SGDLS and CDR2 YYNGEE. The CDR3 sequence is 14 residues long. The DNA for the CDR3 is TGTGCCAGCAGCGGACACGCACAGGGTCTTGAAGCTTTCTTT. This sequence encodes CASSGHAQGLEAFF. The full variable domain, its missing parts supplied by reference TRBV9 and TRBJ1-1, is DSGVTQTPKHLITATGQRVTLRCSPRSGDLSVYWYQQSLDQGLQFLIQYYNGEERAKGNILERFSAQQFPDLHSELNLSSLELGDSALYFCASSGHAQGLEAFFGQGTRLTVV.

The chain carries TRBV19 and TRBJ1-5, with D tentatively TRBD1 (5 bases). Germline assignment: CDR1 LNHDA and CDR2 SQIVND (reference sequence). V lost 6 bases and J 3 bases, leaving 15 bases between the germline ends. This CDR3 region has 15 residues. The CDR3 DNA follows: TGTGCCAGTAGCCCTAACGACAGACACAATCAGCCCCAGCATTTT. Translating gives CASSPNDRHNQPQHF.

The chain joins TRBV3-1 (or the pseudogene TRBV3-2) to TRBJ2-3, with TRBD2 as a possible D gene (6 bases). CDR3 length equals 17 residues. Per germline, CDR1 LGHDT and CDR2 YNNKEL (reference sequence). Trimming took 0 bases from V and 1 from J, leaving 14 bases between them. As DNA, the CDR3 is TGTGCCAGCAGCCAAGAGGGCGGGGTAAGGGGCACAGATACGCAGTATTTT. Amino acids: CASSQEGGVRGTDTQYF.